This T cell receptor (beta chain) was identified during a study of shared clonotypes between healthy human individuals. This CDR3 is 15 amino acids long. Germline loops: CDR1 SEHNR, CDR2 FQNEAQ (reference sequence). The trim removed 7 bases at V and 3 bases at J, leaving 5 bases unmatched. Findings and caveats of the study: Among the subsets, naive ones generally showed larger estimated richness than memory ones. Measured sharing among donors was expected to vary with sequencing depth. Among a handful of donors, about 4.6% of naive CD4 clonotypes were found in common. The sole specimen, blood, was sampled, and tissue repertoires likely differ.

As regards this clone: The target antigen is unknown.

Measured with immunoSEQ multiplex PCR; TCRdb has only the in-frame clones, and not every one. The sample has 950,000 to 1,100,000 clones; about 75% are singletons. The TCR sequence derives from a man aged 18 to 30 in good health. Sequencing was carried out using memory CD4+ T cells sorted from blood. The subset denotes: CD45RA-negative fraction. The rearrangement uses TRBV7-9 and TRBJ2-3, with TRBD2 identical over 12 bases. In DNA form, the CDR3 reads TGTGCCAGCACCGAACTAGCGGGGGGTACAGATACGCAGTATTTT. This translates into CASTELAGGTDTQYF.